This T cell receptor (beta chain) was recovered during a study of cytomegalovirus exposure and HLA in healthy donors. The V segment lost 6 bases and the J segment 8 bases; nucleotides outside the gene matches: 10. This CDR3 is built from 15 residues. The germline CDR1 and CDR2 sequences are MNHNY and SVGAGI (reference sequence). Both 60 Vbeta primers and 13 Jbeta primers went into the PCR. The repertoire was sequenced with immunoSEQ multiplex PCR; TCRdb's copy has only in-frame clones and lacks some. In the table there are 150,000 to 200,000 clones, approximately 85% of which are singletons. This TCR derives from a young man in good health and CMV-seropositive. Sequencing input: PBMCs. The J gene is TRBJ1-6, the V gene TRBV6-6; 7 bases line up with TRBD1. DNA for the CDR3: TGTGCCAGCAGACTACGACAGGGACTGGATTCACCCCTCCACTTT. This gives the protein CASRLRQGLDSPLHF.